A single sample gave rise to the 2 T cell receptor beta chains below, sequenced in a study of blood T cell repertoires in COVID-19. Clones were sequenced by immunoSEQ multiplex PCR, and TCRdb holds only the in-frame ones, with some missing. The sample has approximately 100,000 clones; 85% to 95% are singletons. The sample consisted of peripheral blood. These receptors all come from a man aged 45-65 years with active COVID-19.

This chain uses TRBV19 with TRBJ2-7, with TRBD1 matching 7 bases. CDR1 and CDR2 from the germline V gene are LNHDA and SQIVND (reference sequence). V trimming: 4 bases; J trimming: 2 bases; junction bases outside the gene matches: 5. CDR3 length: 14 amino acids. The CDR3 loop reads CASSTVQGAYEQYF. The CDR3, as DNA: TGTGCCAGTAGTACGGTTCAGGGGGCCTACGAGCAGTACTTC.

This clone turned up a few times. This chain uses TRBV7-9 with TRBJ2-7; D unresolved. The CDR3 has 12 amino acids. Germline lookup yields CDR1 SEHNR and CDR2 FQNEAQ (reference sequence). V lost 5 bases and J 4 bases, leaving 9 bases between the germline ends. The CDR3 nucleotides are TGTGCCAGCAGCCAGACTGGATACGAGCAGTACTTC. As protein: CASSQTGYEQYF.